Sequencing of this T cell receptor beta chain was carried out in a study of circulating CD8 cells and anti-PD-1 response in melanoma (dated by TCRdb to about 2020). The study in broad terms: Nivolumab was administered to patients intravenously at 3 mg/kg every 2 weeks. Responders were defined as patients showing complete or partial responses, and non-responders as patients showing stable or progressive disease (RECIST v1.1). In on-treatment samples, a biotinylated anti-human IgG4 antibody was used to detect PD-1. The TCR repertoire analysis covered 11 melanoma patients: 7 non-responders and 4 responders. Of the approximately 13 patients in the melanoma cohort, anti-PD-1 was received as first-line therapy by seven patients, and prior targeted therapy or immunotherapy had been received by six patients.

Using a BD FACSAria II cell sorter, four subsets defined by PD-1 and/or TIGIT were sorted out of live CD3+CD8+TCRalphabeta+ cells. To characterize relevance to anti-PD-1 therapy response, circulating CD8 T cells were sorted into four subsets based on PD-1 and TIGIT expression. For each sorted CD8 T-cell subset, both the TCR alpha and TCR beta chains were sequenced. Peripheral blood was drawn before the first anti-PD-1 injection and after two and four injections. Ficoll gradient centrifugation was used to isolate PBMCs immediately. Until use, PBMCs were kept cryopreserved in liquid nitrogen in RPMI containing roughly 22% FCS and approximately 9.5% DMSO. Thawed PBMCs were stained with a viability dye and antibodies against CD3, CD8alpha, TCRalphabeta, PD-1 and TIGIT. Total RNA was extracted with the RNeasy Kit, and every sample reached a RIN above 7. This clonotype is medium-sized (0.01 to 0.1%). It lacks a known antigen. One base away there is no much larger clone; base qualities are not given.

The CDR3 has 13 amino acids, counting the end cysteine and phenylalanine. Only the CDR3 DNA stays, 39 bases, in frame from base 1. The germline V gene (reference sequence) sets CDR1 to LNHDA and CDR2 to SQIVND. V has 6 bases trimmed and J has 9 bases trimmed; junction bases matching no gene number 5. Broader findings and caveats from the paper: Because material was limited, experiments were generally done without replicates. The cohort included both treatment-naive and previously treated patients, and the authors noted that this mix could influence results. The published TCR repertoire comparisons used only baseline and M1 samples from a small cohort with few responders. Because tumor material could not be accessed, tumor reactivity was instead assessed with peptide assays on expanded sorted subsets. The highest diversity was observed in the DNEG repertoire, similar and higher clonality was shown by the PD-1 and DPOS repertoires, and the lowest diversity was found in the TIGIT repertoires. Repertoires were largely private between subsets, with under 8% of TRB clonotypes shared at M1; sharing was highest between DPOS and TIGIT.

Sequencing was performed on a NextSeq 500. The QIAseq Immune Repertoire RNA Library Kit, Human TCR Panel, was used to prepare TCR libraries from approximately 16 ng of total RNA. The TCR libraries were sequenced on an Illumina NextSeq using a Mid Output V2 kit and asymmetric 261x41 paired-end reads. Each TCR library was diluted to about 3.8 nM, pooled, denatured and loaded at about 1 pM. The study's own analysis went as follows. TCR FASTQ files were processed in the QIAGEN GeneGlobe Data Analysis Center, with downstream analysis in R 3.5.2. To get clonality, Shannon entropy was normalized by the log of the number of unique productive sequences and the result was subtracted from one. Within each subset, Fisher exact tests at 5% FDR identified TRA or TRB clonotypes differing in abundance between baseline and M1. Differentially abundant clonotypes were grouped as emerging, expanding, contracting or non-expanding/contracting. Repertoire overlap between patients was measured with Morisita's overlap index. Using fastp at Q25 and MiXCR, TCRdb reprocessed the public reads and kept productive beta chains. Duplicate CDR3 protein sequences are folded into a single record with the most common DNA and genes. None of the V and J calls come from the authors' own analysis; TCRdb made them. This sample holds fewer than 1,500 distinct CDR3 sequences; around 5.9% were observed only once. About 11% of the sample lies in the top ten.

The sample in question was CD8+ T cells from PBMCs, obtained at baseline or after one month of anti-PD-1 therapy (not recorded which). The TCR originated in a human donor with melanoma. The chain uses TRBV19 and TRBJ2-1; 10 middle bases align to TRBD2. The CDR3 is CASSIGLAVEQFF. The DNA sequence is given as TGTGCCAGTAGCATCGGACTAGCGGTTGAGCAGTTCTTC.